This T cell receptor (beta chain) was recorded in a study of human T cells and chemical hapten exposure. Study-wide background: Skin on the upper inner arm, approximately 2 cm by approximately 2 cm in size, was sensitized with 2% DPC.

As concerns this clonotype: Antigen unknown.

Findings of the study overall: Sensitizing to DPC left TCRs with a frequency above 1 in 1000 unaltered. Expanded TCRs clustered into significantly more large CDR3 similarity groups than controls, the analysis revealed.

The CDR3 length is 14 residues. Germline V gene data show CDR1 as SGHNT and CDR2 as YYREEE (reference sequence). J lost 3 bases, V lost 0 bases, and 1 base had no gene match. MiXCR, applied by TCRdb to the RACE reads, yields one record per CDR3 protein. The sample lists around 120,000 distinct CDR3 sequences, around 10% occurring once. Sample time point: patch test 1, 2 weeks after DPC sensitization. Treatment defined: therapeutic diphenylcyclopropenone sensitization with weekly scalp DPC. This chain uses TRBV5-4 with TRBJ2-5, with TRBD2 matching over 8 bases. The sequence came from a woman aged 35 to 49 with alopecia areata. Some clones in this sample may be carry-over from other donors' samples. Sequenced material: whole blood, taken in connection with sensitization to the hapten diphenylcyclopropenone (DPC). CDR3 nucleotide sequence: TGTGCCAGCAGCTTGGAACTAGCGGAAGAGACCCAGTACTTC. It is translated as CASSLELAEETQYF.